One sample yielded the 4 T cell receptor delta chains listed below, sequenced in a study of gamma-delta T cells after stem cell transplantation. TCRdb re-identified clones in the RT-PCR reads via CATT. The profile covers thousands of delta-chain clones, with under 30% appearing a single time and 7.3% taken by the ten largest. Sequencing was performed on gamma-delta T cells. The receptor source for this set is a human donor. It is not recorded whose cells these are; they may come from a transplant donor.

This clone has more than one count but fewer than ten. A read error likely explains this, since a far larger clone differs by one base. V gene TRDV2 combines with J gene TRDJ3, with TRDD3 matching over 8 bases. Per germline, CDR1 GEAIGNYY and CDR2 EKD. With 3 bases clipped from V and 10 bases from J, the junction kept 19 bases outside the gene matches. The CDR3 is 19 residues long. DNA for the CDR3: TGTGCCTGTGACGCCGTACTGGGGGGCGTTGGTAAAGCTACCCGACAGATGTTTTTC. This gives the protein CACDAVLGGVGKATRQMFF.

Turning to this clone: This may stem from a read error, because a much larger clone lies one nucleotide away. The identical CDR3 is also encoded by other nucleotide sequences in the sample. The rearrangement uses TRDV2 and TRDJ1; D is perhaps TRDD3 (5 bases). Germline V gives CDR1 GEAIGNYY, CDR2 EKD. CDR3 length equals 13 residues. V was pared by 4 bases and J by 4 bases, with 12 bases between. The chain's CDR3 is CACDLGLGDKLIF. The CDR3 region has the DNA TGTGCCTGTGATCTGGGATTGGGCGATAAACTCATCTTT.

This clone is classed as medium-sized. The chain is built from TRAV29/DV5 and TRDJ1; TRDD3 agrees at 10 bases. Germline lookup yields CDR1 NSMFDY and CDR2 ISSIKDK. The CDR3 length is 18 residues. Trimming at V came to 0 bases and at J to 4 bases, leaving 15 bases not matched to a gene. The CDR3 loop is CAASVDGVTGGFFDKLIF. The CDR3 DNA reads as TGTGCAGCAAGCGTGGACGGTGTCACTGGGGGATTCTTCGATAAACTCATCTTT.

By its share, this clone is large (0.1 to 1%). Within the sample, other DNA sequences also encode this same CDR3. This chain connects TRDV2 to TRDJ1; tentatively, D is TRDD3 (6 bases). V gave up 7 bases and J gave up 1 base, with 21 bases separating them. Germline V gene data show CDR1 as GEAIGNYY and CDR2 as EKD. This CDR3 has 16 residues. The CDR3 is CACCVDFGGLTDKLIF. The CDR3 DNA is TGTGCCTGCTGTGTGGACTTTGGGGGCCTCACCGATAAACTCATCTTT.